This record concerns one TCR beta chain sequence. Sequencing was performed with immunoSEQ multiplex PCR; in TCRdb, only in-frame clones are kept and a portion is missing. The sample yields about 31,000 clones, 70% to 75% seen once. The data originate from a study of early stage breast cancer tumors. Germline assignment: CDR1 SGHDT and CDR2 YYEEEE. Between the trimmed V and J ends, which lost 0 bases and 2 bases, there was a span of 7 bases. The CDR3 is 14 amino acids. The chain has TRBV5-6 and TRBJ2-3, with D uncertain. Sequencing was done on a sample of breast tumor tissue. The sequence came from a person in their thirties with breast cancer. The CDR3 reads CASSLGTLTDTQYF. The CDR3 DNA sequence: TGTGCCAGCAGCTTGGGTACTCTCACAGATACGCAGTATTTT.